The TCR beta chain under discussion was sequenced for a study of blood T cell repertoires in COVID-19. On the study more broadly: The United States, Italy and Spain were the sources of the acute and convalescent COVID-19 samples. T cells, B-cell-depleted T cells, or PBMCs provided the cDNA or gDNA that served as material.

In the original analysis: The authors estimated nucleated cell counts from reference gene primer amplification. The protocol was immunoSEQ multiplex PCR, while the TCRdb copy is restricted to in-frame clones and leaves out a portion. From that table come the V and J calls and clone size; the DNA was used to work out D and trimming. The sample records around 320,000 clones, under 90% being singletons. Enrollment of patients from Seattle took place during active infection, with longitudinal follow-up. This CDR3 is 14 amino acids long. The germline V gene encodes CDR1 MDHEN and CDR2 SYDVKM. V gave up 3 bases and J gave up 2 bases, with 11 bases separating them.

Sequencing was carried out using peripheral blood. The V gene is TRBV28, the J gene TRBJ2-7, with a tentative D call TRBD1 (5 bases). This clonotype was sampled from a woman aged 25 to 39 with COVID-19, enrolled during active disease. Written as DNA, the CDR3 is TGTGCCAGCAGTTTCCTAGGACAAGCCTACGAGCAGTACTTC. It specifies CASSFLGQAYEQYF.